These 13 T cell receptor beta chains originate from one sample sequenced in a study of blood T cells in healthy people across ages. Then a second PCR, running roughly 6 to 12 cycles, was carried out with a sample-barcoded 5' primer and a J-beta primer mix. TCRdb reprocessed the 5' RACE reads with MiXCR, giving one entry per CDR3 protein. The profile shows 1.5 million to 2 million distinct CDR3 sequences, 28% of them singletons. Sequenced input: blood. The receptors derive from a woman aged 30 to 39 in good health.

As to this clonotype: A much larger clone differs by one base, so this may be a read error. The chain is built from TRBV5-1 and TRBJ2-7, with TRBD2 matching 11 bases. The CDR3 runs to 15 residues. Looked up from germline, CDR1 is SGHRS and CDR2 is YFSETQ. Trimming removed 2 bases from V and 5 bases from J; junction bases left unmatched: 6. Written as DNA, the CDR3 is TGCGCCAGCAGCTTTACTAGCGGGAGTATCGACGAGCAGTACTTC. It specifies CASSFTSGSIDEQYF.

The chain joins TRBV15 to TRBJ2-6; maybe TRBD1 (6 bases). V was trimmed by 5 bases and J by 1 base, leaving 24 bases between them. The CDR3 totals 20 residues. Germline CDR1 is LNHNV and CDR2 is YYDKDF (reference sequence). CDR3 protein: CATSPIFGKGVSSGANVLTF. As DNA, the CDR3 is TGTGCCACCAGCCCTATTTTTGGGAAGGGGGTTAGTTCTGGGGCCAACGTCCTGACTTTC.

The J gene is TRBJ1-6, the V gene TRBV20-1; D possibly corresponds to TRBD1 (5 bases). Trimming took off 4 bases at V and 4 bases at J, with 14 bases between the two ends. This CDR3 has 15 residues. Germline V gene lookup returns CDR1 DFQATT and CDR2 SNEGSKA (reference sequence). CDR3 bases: TGCAGTGCTAAAACAGCCGGGGGGTATAATTCACCCCTCCACTTT. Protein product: CSAKTAGGYNSPLHF.

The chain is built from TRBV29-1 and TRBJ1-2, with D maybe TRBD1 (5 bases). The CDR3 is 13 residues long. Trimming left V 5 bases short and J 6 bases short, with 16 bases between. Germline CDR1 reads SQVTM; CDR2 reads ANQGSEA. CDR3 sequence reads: CSVQVPGENGYTF. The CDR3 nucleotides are TGCAGCGTTCAAGTTCCGGGGGAAAATGGCTACACCTTC.

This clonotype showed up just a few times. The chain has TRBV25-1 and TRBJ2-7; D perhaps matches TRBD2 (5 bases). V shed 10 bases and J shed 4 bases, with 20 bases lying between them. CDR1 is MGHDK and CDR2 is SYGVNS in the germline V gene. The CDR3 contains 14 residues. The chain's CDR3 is CAIPNVGVGYEQYF. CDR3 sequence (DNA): TGTGCCATCCCAAACGTCGGGGTAGGGTACGAGCAGTACTTC.

CDR3 amino acids: CASRRGLLGGRADTQYF. The CDR3 coding sequence is TGTGCCAGCAGACGGGGCCTACTAGGGGGGAGAGCAGATACGCAGTATTTT. The chain combines TRBV12-3 or TRBV12-4 with TRBJ2-3; D assignment may be TRBD1 or TRBD2 (6 bases each). The CDR3 has 17 amino acids. The V end was cut by 6 bases, the J end by 4 bases, with 23 bases between.

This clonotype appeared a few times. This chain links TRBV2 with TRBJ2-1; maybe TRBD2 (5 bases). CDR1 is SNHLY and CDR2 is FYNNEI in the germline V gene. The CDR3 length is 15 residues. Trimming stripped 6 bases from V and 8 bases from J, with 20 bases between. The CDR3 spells CASRDRGPTPDEQFF. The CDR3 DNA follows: TGTGCCAGCAGAGACCGCGGGCCCACGCCAGATGAGCAGTTCTTC.

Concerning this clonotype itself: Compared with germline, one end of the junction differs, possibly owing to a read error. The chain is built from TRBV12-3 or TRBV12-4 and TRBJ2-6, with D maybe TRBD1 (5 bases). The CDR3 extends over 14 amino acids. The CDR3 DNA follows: TGTGCCAGCAGTTTGAGTAATGGGGCCAGCGTCCTGACTTTC. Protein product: CASSLSNGASVLTF.

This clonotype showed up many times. The CDR3 DNA is TGCAGCGTTGAAAGCAGGGACACAGATACGCAGTATTTT. It yields the protein CSVESRDTDTQYF. The chain uses TRBV29-1 and TRBJ2-3; TRBD1 is a possible D gene (5 bases). V was trimmed by 2 bases and J by 2 bases, leaving 8 bases between them. Germline-derived CDR1 and CDR2 are SQVTM and ANQGSEA. This CDR3 spans 13 amino acids.

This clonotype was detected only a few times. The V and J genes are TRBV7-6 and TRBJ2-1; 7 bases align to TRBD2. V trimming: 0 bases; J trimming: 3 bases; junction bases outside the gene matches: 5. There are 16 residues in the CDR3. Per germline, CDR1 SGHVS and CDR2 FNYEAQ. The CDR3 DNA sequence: TGTGCCAGCAGCTTAGCGGTGGGGGGGGGCTACAATGAGCAGTTCTTC. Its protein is CASSLAVGGGYNEQFF.

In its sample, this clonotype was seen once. DNA of the CDR3: TGTGCCAGCAGCCAAGGACACGGAGCACAATCTTACGAGCAGTACTTC. This encodes CASSQGHGAQSYEQYF. V gene TRBV7-2 combines with J gene TRBJ2-7; D is perhaps TRBD1 (5 bases). Trimming took 5 bases from V and 4 from J, leaving 21 bases between them. The CDR3 contains 16 residues. Per germline, CDR1 SGHTA and CDR2 FQGNSA.

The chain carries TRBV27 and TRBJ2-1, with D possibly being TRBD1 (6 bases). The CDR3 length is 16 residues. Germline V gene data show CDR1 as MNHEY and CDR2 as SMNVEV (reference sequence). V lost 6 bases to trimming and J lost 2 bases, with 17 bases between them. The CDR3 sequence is CASSKSTGAAYNEQFF. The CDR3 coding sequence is TGTGCCAGCAGCAAATCGACAGGCGCCGCCTACAATGAGCAGTTCTTC.

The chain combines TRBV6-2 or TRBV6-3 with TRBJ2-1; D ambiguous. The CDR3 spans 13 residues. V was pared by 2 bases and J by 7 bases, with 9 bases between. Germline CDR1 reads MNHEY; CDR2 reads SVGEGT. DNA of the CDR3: TGTGCCAGCAGTTACCCCGGTGGGAATGAGCAGTTCTTC. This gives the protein CASSYPGGNEQFF.